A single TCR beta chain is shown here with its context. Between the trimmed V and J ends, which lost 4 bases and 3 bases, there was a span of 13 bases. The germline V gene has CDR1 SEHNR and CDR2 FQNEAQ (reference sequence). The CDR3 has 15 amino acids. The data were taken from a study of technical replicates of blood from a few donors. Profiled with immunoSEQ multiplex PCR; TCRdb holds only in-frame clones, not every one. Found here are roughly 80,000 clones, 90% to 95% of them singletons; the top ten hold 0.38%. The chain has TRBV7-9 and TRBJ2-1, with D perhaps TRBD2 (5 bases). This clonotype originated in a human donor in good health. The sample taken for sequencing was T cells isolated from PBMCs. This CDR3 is CASSSRGLVYNEQFF. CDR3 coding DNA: TGTGCCAGCAGCTCCCGCGGGTTAGTCTACAATGAGCAGTTCTTC. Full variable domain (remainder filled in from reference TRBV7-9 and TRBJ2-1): DTGVSQNPRHKITKRGQNVTFRCDPISEHNRLYWYRQTLGQGPEFLTYFQNEAQLEKSRLLSDRFSAERPKGSFSTLEIQRTEQGDSAMYLCASSSRGLVYNEQFFGPGTRLTVL.